This T cell receptor beta chain was obtained from a study of blood T cell repertoires in COVID-19. Study-wide background: Samples representing acute and convalescent COVID-19 were sourced from the United States, Italy and Spain.

In the authors' workflow: Nucleated cell number was recorded as an estimate derived from reference gene primer amplification. The protocol was immunoSEQ multiplex PCR, while the TCRdb copy is restricted to in-frame clones and leaves out a portion. V and J calls plus clone size are reproduced from that table; the DNA served to infer D and trimming. The data contain about 220,000 clones, 80% of them seen just once; the ten biggest clones take up 9.5% to 15%. The CDR3 has 14 residues. Germline loops: CDR1 SQVTM, CDR2 ANQGSEA. Trimming took 6 bases from V and 6 from J; bases not matched to a gene: 12. The sample taken for sequencing was peripheral blood. V usage is TRBV29-1 and J usage is TRBJ2-7; the match to TRBD1 covers 9 bases. The receptor was isolated from a human donor in a cohort sampled during active COVID-19. In DNA form, the CDR3 reads TGCAGCGTCAAGTTCCTGGACAGGGGATTCGAGCAGTACTTC. Translation: CSVKFLDRGFEQYF.